Shown below are 7 T cell receptor beta chains from a single sample sequenced in a study of regulatory T cells in long-lasting Graves disease. Libraries of TCR beta came from iRepertoire HTBI primers plus Arm-PCR of CDR3 regions. TCRdb itself ran the multiplex PCR reads through MiXCR, one entry per CDR3 protein. The sample consists of roughly 400,000 distinct CDR3 sequences, 15% to 20% of them appearing once. Time point specified: newly diagnosed GD, antithyroid drugs for less than 3 months. PBMC-extracted RNA yielded the TCR library. These data are also associated with another study on T cells in Graves' hyperthyroidism and ophthalmopathy.

The material sequenced was peripheral blood mononuclear cells (PBMCs), taken at new diagnosis, from a patient treated with antithyroid drugs. The receptors were sampled from a woman younger than 35 with Graves disease.

This sequence joins TRBV6-1 and TRBJ1-2; 9 positions agree with TRBD1. Trimming removed 5 bases from V and 7 bases from J; junction bases left unmatched: 5. The germline gives CDR1 MNHNS, CDR2 SASEGT. The CDR3 contains 13 residues. For the CDR3, the DNA is TGTGCCAGCAGTCTACAGGGGGCGCGTGGCTACACCTTC. Protein: CASSLQGARGYTF.

In this sample, this clonotype turned up a few times. The J gene is TRBJ2-6, the V gene TRBV4-1, with 8 bases fitting TRBD1. The CDR3 is 18 residues long. V lost 1 base to trimming and J lost 2 bases; unmatched junction nucleotides: 7. Germline V gene lookup returns CDR1 MGHRA and CDR2 YSYEKL. The CDR3 region is CASSQVPTGAAGANVLTF. The CDR3 nucleotides are TGCGCCAGCAGCCAAGTCCCGACAGGGGCGGCTGGGGCCAACGTCCTGACTTTC.

This clonotype was observed at least ten times. The chain links TRBV7-6 to TRBJ2-3; D is uncertain. The CDR3 runs to 16 residues. Per germline, CDR1 SGHVS and CDR2 FNYEAQ. V shed 5 bases and J shed 0 bases, with 15 bases lying between them. For the CDR3, the DNA is TGTGCCAGCAGCCCAGAGGCTGGATTGAGCACAGATACGCAGTATTTT. It is translated as CASSPEAGLSTDTQYF.

This clonotype was counted ten times or more. The J gene is TRBJ2-5, the V gene TRBV12-3 or TRBV12-4; D not certain. This CDR3 region has 11 residues. V was cut by 4 bases and J by 3 bases, with 3 bases left in between. The CDR3 here is CASSYEETQYF. For the CDR3, the DNA is TGTGCCAGCAGTTATGAAGAGACCCAGTACTTC.

This clonotype was observed at least ten times. This CDR3 reads CASRRQGETQYF. The CDR3 DNA follows: TGTGCCAGCAGACGACAGGGGGAGACCCAGTACTTC. This rearrangement joins TRBV12-3 or TRBV12-4 to TRBJ2-5; 8 bases are shared with TRBD1. This CDR3 is built from 12 residues. Germline trimming cut 6 bases from V and 5 bases from J; bases unmatched to any gene: 2.

This clonotype appeared many times. This chain joins TRBV6-2 or TRBV6-3 and TRBJ2-1, with D possibly matching TRBD2 (6 bases). The germline V and J ends were trimmed by 6 bases and 0 bases, with 9 bases remaining between them. This CDR3 region has 14 residues. In germline, CDR1 is MNHEY, CDR2 SVGEGT. Written as DNA, the CDR3 is TGTGCCAGCAGCGGGAGTAGCTCCTACAATGAGCAGTTCTTC. Its protein product is CASSGSSSYNEQFF.

This clonotype was seen a handful of times. The genes are TRBV19 and TRBJ2-7; perhaps TRBD2 as D (6 bases). The CDR3 runs 14 residues. The germline V and J ends were trimmed by 7 bases and 1 base, with 14 bases remaining between them. Germline V gene lookup returns CDR1 LNHDA and CDR2 SQIVND (reference sequence). CDR3 coding DNA: TGTGCCAGTAAACTTGTTCGGGAGTCCTACGAGCAGTACTTC. This codes for CASKLVRESYEQYF.